The entry that follows covers one T cell receptor beta chain sequence. The antigen is not known. The source of the sample is a study of T cell responses to AZD1222 COVID-19 vaccine. CDR1 and CDR2 (germline): SQVTM, ANQGSEA. The CDR3 has 13 residues. The V end was cut by 2 bases, the J end by 2 bases, with 9 bases between. Whole-study findings and limits: Just 5 to 7 AZD1222 recipients were seropositive at baseline.

Method: immunoSEQ multiplex PCR; TCRdb's copy keeps in-frame clones and lacks some. The sample lists over 110,000 clones, just under 95% occurring once. The receptor comes from an adult in good health. The material was peripheral blood, obtained on day 0 of AZD1222 vaccination. The chain has TRBV29-1 and TRBJ1-1; D unresolved. The CDR3 here is CSVEQTLNTEAFF. CDR3 sequence (DNA): TGCAGCGTTGAACAGACACTCAACACTGAAGCTTTCTTT.